This entry concerns a single TCR beta chain. This record belongs to a study of blood T cells in healthy people across ages. With 3 bases removed from V and 5 bases from J, the gap between germline ends came to 14 bases. The CDR3 contains 14 residues. A sample-barcoded 5' primer and a J-beta primer mix were used in a second PCR of about 6 to 11 cycles. TCRdb passed the 5' RACE reads through MiXCR, listing each CDR3 protein once. The sample has under 2 million distinct CDR3 sequences, roughly 32% seen once. This chain joins TRBV12-3 or TRBV12-4 and TRBJ2-7; D remains ambiguous. The source material was blood. The TCR sequence derives from a woman aged 25 to 45 in good health. The CDR3 here is CASSFSGYQHEQYF. DNA of the CDR3: TGTGCCAGCAGTTTTTCTGGTTATCAGCACGAGCAGTACTTC.